This TCR beta chain was sequenced for a study of CXCR4 blockade with PD-1 therapy in pancreatic cancer. The assay was immunoSEQ multiplex PCR, and TCRdb's table has in-frame clones only and misses some. The sample contains around 4,800 clones, roughly 50% of which appear only once. Whole-study findings and limits: More frequent amino acid clones had more nucleotide rearrangements, suggesting convergent selection.

With regard to this clone: Antigen: not known.

The CDR3 covers 17 residues. The junction had 8 bases not matched to a gene; V was cut back by 5 bases and J by 0 bases. From germline, CDR1 is LNHDA and CDR2 SQIVND (reference sequence). This TCR derives from a human donor with pancreatic ductal adenocarcinoma. This sequence joins TRBV19 and TRBJ2-4; the match to TRBD2 covers 9 bases. What was sequenced was tumor tissue. The CDR3 DNA reads as TGTGCCAGTAGTCCCGAGACTAGCGGCCTAGCCAAAAACATTCAGTACTTC. Protein sequence: CASSPETSGLAKNIQYF.